This T cell receptor (beta chain) was obtained from a study of PD-L1 blockade in urothelial cancer (TCRdb year 2017). Background on the whole study: Therapy was started in the mid-2010s for all patients, and atezolizumab 1,200 mg was administered intravenously every 3 weeks. About 90% of the 29 patients were males with bladder-origin urothelial cancer, and 18 of 29 reported a prior smoking history. Patients had an ECOG performance status of 0 or 1 and had received between 0 and 3 prior chemotherapy regimens. Blood samples were analyzed at two time points: 3 weeks after treatment start (second dose) and 6 weeks after treatment start. Blood samples yielded a median of roughly 150,000 T cells and more than 75,000 unique TCRs, with median clonality 0.080. The study, an exploratory multi-omic analysis, examined somatic, immune and clinical correlates of response to PD-L1 blockade with atezolizumab in urothelial cancer. Pretreatment tumor samples and matched peripheral blood, collected serially before and after atezolizumab treatment, underwent TCR sequencing. Durable clinical benefit meant progression-free survival longer than 6 months, and TCR features were also tested against progression-free and overall survival. In the same patients, pretreatment tumors underwent whole exome sequencing and RNA sequencing in addition to TCR sequencing. Eight to ten patients achieved durable clinical benefit and 15 to 20 did not. Pretreatment blood TCR-seq was available for about 27 patients, at least one posttreatment blood collection was obtained for some 24 patients, and tumor TCR-seq was available for some 24 patients. Paper-wide results and their limitations: A pretreatment peripheral blood TCR clonality below the median was linked to improved progression-free and overall survival. Patients with durable benefit showed greater expansion of tumor-associated TCR clones in peripheral blood 3 weeks after starting treatment (n ≈ 20, p = 0.022). Small sample size (n of about 29) and many exploratory analyses mean the results are intended to be hypothesis-generating.

The cohort comprised nearly 30 patients with locally advanced or metastatic urothelial carcinoma treated at Memorial Sloan Kettering on a trial protocol. Peripheral blood mononuclear cells were collected pretreatment and during treatment, at between 1 and 8 total time points per patient. The Qiagen DNeasy Blood extraction kit was used to purify genomic DNA from total PBMCs and from tumor samples. PBMCs were collected pretreatment and during treatment, and were isolated and stored as previously described. Points on this clone: Its antigen specificity is not known. No base-level quality is on record; no much larger clone is a single base apart.

CDR1 and CDR2, looked up from the germline V gene, are SNHLY and FYNNEI. The CDR3, from cysteine to phenylalanine, totals 15 residues. The retained sequence is limited to the CDR3, 45 bases, with the frame set at the first base. V is pruned by 6 bases and J by 7 bases, leaving 12 bases of the junction without a gene match. To estimate absolute template abundance from read counts, synthetic TCR analog templates were spiked into each PCR. The immunoSEQ assay used bias-controlled V and J gene primers to amplify TCRbeta CDR3 regions from genomic DNA. Sequencing of rearranged TCRbeta segments was done at approximately 20X coverage. From the authors' description of their analysis: Clustering was used to correct sequencing errors, and CDR3s were annotated against IMGT to assign V, D and J genes. Only productive TCRbeta rearrangements were used in downstream analyses, excluding out-of-frame or stop-codon sequences. Clonality was computed as one minus Shannon entropy normalized by the log of the number of unique productive sequences. Fisher's exact test with Benjamini-Hochberg correction, using a cutoff of adjusted p below 0.01, was how clones that differed between time points or between blood and tumor were identified. The immuneACCESS repertoire file appears here via TCRdb, limited to in-frame rearrangements. These files lack a portion of the clones; in checked studies, under half of the deficit traces to unresolved V genes, and the cause of the others is not known. The DNA gave D and trimming, while V, J and clone size come from that table. This sample has approximately 110,000 clones in its table, and 70% to 90% of those were observed once. The top ten clonotypes cover roughly 2.3% of the sample.

Material: PBMCs, obtained around atezolizumab (anti-PD-L1) treatment. This receptor was identified in a man between 45 and 60 years old with urothelial cancer. The chain was built from TRBV2 and TRBJ1-2; 9 nucleotides in the junction match TRBD1. CDR3 sequence: CASSFHGTGLLGYTF. At the DNA level, the sequence is TGTGCCAGCAGCTTCCACGGGACAGGGCTTCTTGGCTACACCTTC.